The next 10 T cell receptor beta chains were all read from a single sample in a study of OX40 agonist ivuxolimab in advanced cancers. Repertoires were generated with immunoSEQ multiplex PCR, while TCRdb's copy carries only in-frame clones and drops some. In the table there are 80,000 to 100,000 clones, around 85% of which are singletons. Sequences were derived from CD4+ or CD8+ T cells sorted from blood, sampled in a trial of the OX40 agonist ivuxolimab. These receptors all come from an adult with an advanced solid tumor such as melanoma, head and neck, liver or kidney cancer.

The V gene is TRBV11-1, the J gene TRBJ2-5; 8 bases map to TRBD1. Germline V lookup: CDR1 SGHAT, CDR2 FQDESV (reference sequence). With V trimmed by 1 base and J by 4 bases, 8 bases remained unmatched. The CDR3 is 16 residues long. CDR3 DNA sequence: TGTGCCAGCAGCTTAGGCGGACAGGGATGGGGAGAGACCCAGTACTTC. Its protein is CASSLGGQGWGETQYF.

The chain has TRBV7-2 and TRBJ1-1; D call uncertain. The germline gives CDR1 SGHTA, CDR2 FQGNSA. This CDR3 region has 13 residues. The germline V and J ends were trimmed by 4 bases and 2 bases, with 8 bases remaining between them. In DNA, the CDR3 is TGTGCCAGCAGCTCGGACCCCAACACTGAAGCTTTCTTT. Its translation is CASSSDPNTEAFF. Combining the CDR3 with reference TRBV7-2 and TRBJ1-1 gives the whole variable domain GAGVSQSPSNKVTEKGKDVELRCDPISGHTALYWYRQSLGQGLEFLIYFQGNSAPDKSGLPSDRFSAERTGGSVSTLTIQRTQQEDSAVYLCASSSDPNTEAFFGQGTRLTVV.

This chain links TRBV2 with TRBJ1-1; no clear D gene. V lost 3 bases to trimming and J lost 1 base, with 12 bases between them. This CDR3 comprises 15 residues. The germline V gene has CDR1 SNHLY and CDR2 FYNNEI. The CDR3 sequence is CASSESGVQNTEAFF. The CDR3 coding sequence is TGTGCCAGCAGTGAGAGCGGGGTACAGAACACTGAAGCTTTCTTT.

V usage is TRBV11-3 and J usage is TRBJ1-3; no definite D call. Germline V gives CDR1 SGHNT, CDR2 YENEEA. Trimming took 5 bases from V and 0 from J, leaving 11 bases between them. The CDR3 covers 15 residues. The CDR3 DNA reads as TGTGCCAGCAGCCAATCGTTTAGCTCTGGAAACACCATATATTTT. Protein: CASSQSFSSGNTIYF.

The DNA for the CDR3 is TGTGCCAGCAGTTTATCAGACGAGCAGTACTTC. Its protein product is CASSLSDEQYF. This chain links TRBV28 with TRBJ2-7, with no clear D. V was pared by 1 base and J by 5 bases, with 3 bases between. Germline CDR1 reads MDHEN; CDR2 reads SYDVKM. The CDR3 has 11 amino acids.

The rearrangement uses TRBV5-1 and TRBJ2-1; maybe TRBD2 (5 bases). Trimming removed 2 bases at V and 10 bases at J, with 16 bases between. The germline V gene has CDR1 SGHRS and CDR2 YFSETQ. The CDR3 is 14 residues long. The CDR3 bases are TGCGCCAGCAGCTTCATGCCCGGGGATCGGGAGCAGTTCTTC. It translates to CASSFMPGDREQFF.

CDR3 amino acids: CASSLGQGGTYEQYF. CDR3 DNA sequence: TGTGCCAGCAGCTTGGGACAGGGGGGAACCTACGAGCAGTACTTC. The chain has TRBV11-2 and TRBJ2-7; 11 bases fit TRBD1. V dropped 3 bases and J dropped 2; count of bases not matched to a gene: 3. The CDR3 is made up of 15 amino acids. CDR1 is SGHAT, CDR2 FQNNGV, per germline.

The chain joins TRBV9 to TRBJ1-3; D is ambiguous. The CDR3 loop spans 15 amino acids. CDR1 and CDR2 (germline): SGDLS, YYNGEE. Trimming stripped 6 bases from V and 1 base from J, with 14 bases between. CDR3 sequence reads: CASTRTGGSGNTIYF. CDR3 nucleotide sequence: TGTGCCAGCACCAGAACGGGAGGGTCTGGAAACACCATATATTTT.

The V and J genes are TRBV5-4 and TRBJ1-2; no firm D call. This CDR3 has 15 amino acids. V shed 0 bases and J shed 5 bases, with 14 bases lying between them. CDR1 and CDR2 from the germline V gene are SGHNT and YYREEE (reference sequence). The CDR3 coding sequence is TGTGCCAGCAGCTTGGATGCCGACGGGGAATATGGCTACACCTTC. Translation gives CASSLDADGEYGYTF.

The V call is TRBV5-4, the J call TRBJ2-7; D call uncertain. Germline CDR1 is SGHNT and CDR2 is YYREEE (reference sequence). V was cut by 2 bases and J by 7 bases, with 13 bases left in between. CDR3 size: 13 residues. DNA for the CDR3: TGTGCCAGCAGCTTTCCAGACGACAATGAGCAGTACTTC. Translated: CASSFPDDNEQYF. The whole variable domain, filled in from reference TRBV5-4 and TRBJ2-7, reads ETGVTQSPTHLIKTRGQQVTLRCSSQSGHNTVSWYQQALGQGPQFIFQYYREEENGRGNFPPRFSGLQFPNYSSELNVNALELDDSALYLCASSFPDDNEQYFGPGTRLTVT.